The 21 T cell receptor beta chains listed next were all sequenced from one sample in a study of T-cell reconstitution after alpha-beta-depleted transplantation in children. The authors prepared the TCRbeta library with unique molecular identifiers. TCRdb used MiXCR to reprocess the PCR reads, holding one entry per CDR3 protein. The sample contains 98,000 or so distinct CDR3 sequences, about 6% of which appear only once. Sequenced here: PBMCs, mostly from graft donor cells, sampled 360 days after TCRalphabeta/CD19-depleted stem cell transplant. The receptor set was obtained from a male patient between 2 and 10 years old who had a stem cell transplant for acute lymphoblastic leukemia, so the T cells may come from the graft donor.

In this sample, this clonotype turned up many times. The CDR3 loop is CASSFPPGTSRHNEQFF. CDR3 in DNA: TGTGCCAGCAGTTTCCCTCCCGGGACTAGCCGGCACAATGAGCAGTTCTTC. The V gene is TRBV12-3 or TRBV12-4, the J gene TRBJ2-1, with 9 bases matching TRBD2. This CDR3 has 17 amino acids. The V gene end was trimmed by 3 bases and the J gene end by 5 bases; junction bases not matched to a gene: 11.

This clonotype was detected a few times. V gene TRBV12-3 or TRBV12-4 combines with J gene TRBJ2-6, with TRBD1 matching over 7 bases. J lost 0 bases, V lost 6 bases, and 8 bases had no gene match. The CDR3 length is 17 residues. CDR3 loop: CASSLGDSFSGANVLTF. CDR3 sequence (DNA): TGTGCCAGCAGCTTGGGGGACAGCTTCTCTGGGGCCAACGTCCTGACTTTC.

This clonotype has ten or more counts. The V call is TRBV24-1, the J call TRBJ2-3; 11 bases align to TRBD2. The CDR3 contains 18 residues. J lost 2 bases, V lost 3 bases, and 9 bases had no gene match. Germline V gene lookup returns CDR1 KGHDR and CDR2 SFDVKD. The DNA for the CDR3 is TGTGCCACCAGTGATCCTTGGGGGACTAGCGGCTCCACAGATACGCAGTATTTT. It specifies CATSDPWGTSGSTDTQYF.

This rearrangement joins TRBV6-2 or TRBV6-3 to TRBJ2-7; D uncertain. Trimming left V 2 bases short and J 1 base short, with 12 bases between. The germline V gene has CDR1 MNHEY and CDR2 SVGEGT. This CDR3 has 15 residues. This chain's CDR3 is CASSYDFDISYEQYF. In DNA, the CDR3 is TGTGCCAGCAGTTACGATTTTGACATATCCTACGAGCAGTACTTC.

This clonotype was seen ten or more times. The J gene is TRBJ2-7, the V gene TRBV7-2; no definite D call. CDR1 is SGHTA and CDR2 is FQGNSA in the germline V gene. V was shortened by 4 bases and J by 3 bases, with 13 bases between the two germline ends. This CDR3 spans 14 amino acids. CDR3 DNA sequence: TGTGCCAGCAGCTATATAACGGACGGCTACGAGCAGTACTTC. It is translated as CASSYITDGYEQYF.

Ten or more counts support this clonotype. The rearrangement links TRBV9 to TRBJ1-5; 12 nucleotides agree with TRBD1. Per germline, CDR1 SGDLS and CDR2 YYNGEE. The CDR3 consists of 15 residues. Unmatched junction bases numbered 5, after V lost 3 bases and J lost 7 bases. The CDR3 DNA is TGTGCCAGCAGCGCCGGGACAGGGGGCTCACAGCCCCAGCATTTT. Protein: CASSAGTGGSQPQHF.

This clonotype was counted ten times or more. The chain has TRBV9 and TRBJ2-1; the match to TRBD1 covers 9 bases. Unmatched junction bases numbered 2, after V lost 3 bases and J lost 1 base. Germline V gives CDR1 SGDLS, CDR2 YYNGEE. The CDR3 extends over 15 amino acids. DNA of the CDR3: TGTGCCAGCAGCGACAGGGGGCAATCCTACAATGAGCAGTTCTTC. This codes for CASSDRGQSYNEQFF.

This clonotype was picked up many times. The rearrangement uses TRBV28 and TRBJ1-1, with 9 positions matching TRBD1. After removal of 6 bases from V and 4 bases from J, the junction contained 6 bases not matched to a gene. This CDR3 contains 14 residues. Germline CDR1 reads MDHEN; CDR2 reads SYDVKM. The CDR3 sequence: CASSLQGAGTEAFF. The CDR3 region has the DNA TGTGCCAGCAGCCTACAGGGGGCTGGCACTGAAGCTTTCTTT. Filled out from reference TRBV28 and TRBJ1-1, the complete variable domain reads DVKVTQSSRYLVKRTGEKVFLECVQDMDHENMFWYRQDPGLGLRLIYFSYDVKMKEKGDIPEGYSVSREKKERFSLILESASTNQTSMYLCASSLQGAGTEAFFGQGTRLTVV.

The chain is built from TRBV13 and TRBJ2-3; D not certain. Germline-derived CDR1 and CDR2 are PRHDT and FYEKMQ (reference sequence). The CDR3 has 12 amino acids. V was shortened by 5 bases and J by 3 bases, with 6 bases between the two germline ends. DNA for the CDR3: TGTGCCAGCAGCAGACTTACAGATACGCAGTATTTT. Protein sequence: CASSRLTDTQYF.

The genes are TRBV20-1 and TRBJ2-7; TRBD1 agrees at 9 bases. CDR1 is DFQATT and CDR2 is SNEGSKA in the germline V gene (reference sequence). The ends lost 0 bases at V and 2 bases at J; junction bases unmatched: 5. There are 15 residues in the CDR3. This chain's CDR3 is CSARDWGQGTYEQYF. The CDR3 DNA reads TGCAGTGCTAGAGATTGGGGACAGGGAACCTACGAGCAGTACTTC.

This clonotype was detected many times. The rearrangement joins TRBV5-1 to TRBJ2-1; tentatively, D is TRBD1 or TRBD2 (6 bases each). Germline CDR1 SGHRS, CDR2 YFSETQ. The CDR3 consists of 15 residues. The V end was cut by 0 bases, the J end by 7 bases, with 14 bases between. CDR3 coding DNA: TGCGCCAGCAGCTTGGTTGGCGGAGGGGGGAATGAGCAGTTCTTC. Residues: CASSLVGGGGNEQFF.

Many counts were recorded for this clonotype. This chain connects TRBV21-1 to TRBJ1-5; TRBD1, as called in the table, went unchecked against the DNA. TRBV21-1 is labeled a pseudogene. This CDR3 comprises 16 residues. This chain's CDR3 is CASSKVEGERNQPQHF. Written as DNA, the CDR3 is TGTGCCAGCAGCAAAGTTGAAGGGGAAAGGAATCAGCCCCAGCATTTT.

This clonotype was found many times. The chain links TRBV20-1 to TRBJ2-1, with TRBD2 matching over 11 bases. The CDR3 has 13 residues. Germline V lookup: CDR1 DFQATT, CDR2 SNEGSKA (reference sequence). V lost 5 bases to trimming and J lost 9 bases; unmatched junction nucleotides: 6. Written as DNA, the CDR3 is TGCAGTGCTTCTAGCGGGGGGAAGGGTGAGCAGTTCTTC. Protein product: CSASSGGKGEQFF.

This clonotype has just a few counts. The CDR3 DNA is TGTGCCTGGAGTCCGGGGTACGAGCAGTACTTC. It yields the protein CAWSPGYEQYF. This chain uses TRBV30 with TRBJ2-7; tentatively, D is TRBD2 (5 bases). The CDR3 consists of 11 residues. The germline CDR1 and CDR2 sequences are GTSNPN and SVGIG (reference sequence). Trimming removed 2 bases from V and 4 bases from J, with 6 bases in between.

The table lists this clonotype with a few counts. At one boundary the junction diverges from the germline segment, which might be a read error. The chain joins TRBV4-3 to TRBJ1-5, with TRBD1 as a possible D gene (6 bases). This CDR3 is 12 amino acids long. Germline V gene lookup returns CDR1 LGHNA and CDR2 YSLEER. In nucleotides, the CDR3 is TGCGCCAGCAGCCAAGATAGAAGGGGGTTAACTTTT. It specifies CASSQDRRGLTF.

This clonotype occurred many times. The chain combines TRBV6-1 with TRBJ1-1; D is ambiguous. Germline loops: CDR1 MNHNS, CDR2 SASEGT. The CDR3 has 11 residues. Trimming took off 7 bases at V and 3 bases at J, with 6 bases between the two ends. CDR3 in DNA: TGTGCCAGCATTGGCCACACTGAAGCTTTCTTT. It encodes CASIGHTEAFF.

This clonotype has only a few counts. The chain uses TRBV7-9 and TRBJ1-3; 11 bases match TRBD1. This CDR3 has 16 residues. The germline V gene has CDR1 SEHNR and CDR2 FQNEAQ (reference sequence). V was pared by 6 bases and J by 6 bases, with 10 bases of the junction left unmatched. The CDR3 sequence: CASRNPGTGGENTIYF. The CDR3, as DNA: TGTGCCAGCAGAAATCCCGGGACAGGGGGTGAAAACACCATATATTTT.

Many counts were recorded for this clonotype. V gene TRBV9 combines with J gene TRBJ2-2; a possible D gene is TRBD1 (6 bases). This CDR3 comprises 16 residues. V was pared by 0 bases and J by 3 bases, with 12 bases between. CDR1 and CDR2 (germline): SGDLS, YYNGEE. The CDR3 reads CASSVVQGSYTGELFF. For the CDR3, the DNA is TGTGCCAGCAGCGTAGTCCAGGGGTCTTACACCGGGGAGCTGTTTTTT.

The table lists this clonotype with a few counts. The genes are TRBV20-1 and TRBJ1-3; a weak D match, TRBD1 (5 bases). Deletions cut 2 bases from V and 3 bases from J, with 14 bases between. The CDR3 consists of 15 residues. From germline, CDR1 is DFQATT and CDR2 SNEGSKA (reference sequence). The CDR3 DNA is TGCAGTGCTAGATATTTTAGGGGAGGTGGAAACACCATATATTTT. It encodes CSARYFRGGGNTIYF.

This clonotype was counted many times. The chain links TRBV10-3 to TRBJ1-2, with D hard to call. CDR3 length: 13 amino acids. V was shortened by 11 bases and J by 0 bases, with 13 bases between the two germline ends. In germline, CDR1 is ENHRY, CDR2 SYGVKD. The CDR3 nucleotides read TGTGCCTCCTGGGTCCCGACTAACTATGGCTACACCTTC. It codes for CASWVPTNYGYTF.

This clonotype has ten or more counts. J is TRBJ2-2 and V is TRBV24-1; 10 bases are shared with TRBD1. The CDR3 runs to 15 residues. Looked up from germline, CDR1 is KGHDR and CDR2 is SFDVKD. After removal of 5 bases from V and 4 bases from J, the junction contained 3 bases not matched to a gene. CDR3 protein: CATSGDRGGTGELFF. CDR3 coding DNA: TGTGCCACCAGTGGGGACAGGGGTGGCACCGGGGAGCTGTTTTTT.